A selection of T cell receptor beta chains follows, all from one sample in a study of blood T cell repertoires in COVID-19. The data were produced by immunoSEQ multiplex PCR, yet TCRdb's version contains in-frame clones alone and is incomplete. This table holds about 220,000 clones, more than 75% found once. Specimen: peripheral blood. The receptors stem from a woman aged 30 to 39 who had recovered from COVID-19. The CDR3 runs from the conserved cysteine through the conserved F or W. D genes are given only for firm matches. Expanded clones are given a class, and other clones once, few, many or no size at all.

clone size	V gene	J gene	D gene	CDR3 DNA	CDR3 protein
once	TRBV5-4	TRBJ2-7	NA	TGTGCCAGCAGCTCCCAGGGAGGAGGCCACGAGCAGTACTTC	CASSSQGGGHEQYF
NA	TRBV7-8	TRBJ2-7	TRBD1	TGTGCCAGCAGCACGCTTTGGGACAGGGAGGGTAACGAGCAGTACTTC	CASSTLWDREGNEQYF
NA	TRBV7-2	TRBJ1-5	TRBD1	TGTGCCAGCAGCTTAGTTGGGACAGGGGTAAATCAGCCCCAGCATTTT	CASSLVGTGVNQPQHF
NA	TRBV5-1	TRBJ1-5	NA	TGCGCCAGCAGCTTGGGGGGCCGGGATCAGCCCCAGCATTTT	CASSLGGRDQPQHF
NA	TRBV2	TRBJ2-3	TRBD2	TGTGCCAGCATCCGAGGGGCGGGGGGAACCCCCCATCAGTATTTT	CASIRGAGGTPHQYF
NA	TRBV14	TRBJ2-1	NA	TGTGCCAGCAGCCAAGATTTCGGTGGACTCGCCTCCTACAATGAGCAGTTCTTC	CASSQDFGGLASYNEQFF
NA	TRBV2	TRBJ1-5	NA	TGTGCCAGCAGTGAAATATTCAGCAATCAGCCCCAGCATTTT	CASSEIFSNQPQHF
NA	TRBV5-1	TRBJ1-1	TRBD1	TGCGCCAGCTCAGAGACAGGGGCCAACACTGAAGCTTTCTTT	CASSETGANTEAFF
NA	TRBV7-8	TRBJ1-2	NA	TGTGCCAGCAGCCCCCCAGGGCTCTATGGCTACACCTTC	CASSPPGLYGYTF
NA	TRBV5-1	TRBJ1-4	TRBD1	TGCGCCAGCAGCCGGACAGGGGGGGATGAAAAACTGTTTTTT	CASSRTGGDEKLFF
few	TRBV3-1/TRBV3-2	TRBJ2-1	TRBD2	TGTGCCAGCAGCCCCCTCCTAGCGGGAGGGAATGAGCAGTTCTTC	CASSPLLAGGNEQFF
few	TRBV5-1	TRBJ1-5	NA	TGCGCCAGCAGCTTGGGTCAGGGTGATCAGCCCCAGCATTTT	CASSLGQGDQPQHF
NA	TRBV18	TRBJ1-2	TRBD1	TGTGCCAGCTCACCCTGGACAGGGGAAAACTATGGCTACACCTTC	CASSPWTGENYGYTF
NA	TRBV6-5	TRBJ1-2	NA	TGTGCCACCGCCCGGGGGACGGCTTACTATGGCTACACCTTC	CATARGTAYYGYTF
NA	TRBV12-3/TRBV12-4	TRBJ1-1	NA	TGTGCCAGCAGTTTAGTCCCACCAGGTGAAGCTTTCTTT	CASSLVPPGEAFF
NA	TRBV5-1	TRBJ2-5	TRBD2	TGCGCCAGCAGCGCGGGGACTACCCAAGAGACCCAGTACTTC	CASSAGTTQETQYF
NA	TRBV4-2	TRBJ2-1	NA	TGTGCCAGCAGCCAGGCCGACTTGCCCCCCTACAATGAGCAGTTCTTC	CASSQADLPPYNEQFF
NA	TRBV2	TRBJ2-3	TRBD1	TGTGCCAGCAGGATGGACAGGGGTAGTACAGATACGCAGTATTTT	CASRMDRGSTDTQYF
NA	TRBV4-2	TRBJ2-3	NA	TGTGCCAGCAGCCAAGAATGGGCCCCCACAGATACGCAGTATTTT	CASSQEWAPTDTQYF
NA	TRBV7-6	TRBJ2-3	TRBD2	TGTGCCAGCAGCATCGGGACTAGCGGGGGGGATACGCAGTATTTT	CASSIGTSGGDTQYF
NA	TRBV29-1	TRBJ2-5	TRBD1	TGCAGCGTTTGGGGACAGCTAGAAGAGACCCAGTACTTC	CSVWGQLEETQYF
NA	TRBV18	TRBJ1-4	NA	TGTGCCAGCTCACCAGATGTGGCCGCAACTAATGAAAAACTGTTTTTT	CASSPDVAATNEKLFF